Below, 30 T cell receptor beta chains from the same sample are listed, as sequenced in a study of identical twins (dated by TCRdb to about 2016). The library was produced with 5' RACE. TCRdb lists the instrument as Illumina HiSeq 2000. TCRdb itself trimmed the public reads at Q25 with fastp, ran MiXCR and retained productive beta chains. Identical CDR3 protein sequences are pooled into one entry, listed with their most common genes and DNA. This sample holds 200,000 to 250,000 distinct CDR3 sequences; 7.5% were observed only once. The top ten constitute 5% to 6% of the sample. The same sample was also used in a study of yellow fever vaccine responses in identical twins.

The sample was CD8+ T cells sorted from blood. These receptors were obtained from a woman between 18 and 30 years old in good health.

This clonotype was recorded many times. This chain connects TRBV9 to TRBJ2-1; no definite D call. This CDR3 is built from 14 residues. Trimming took 2 bases from V and 3 from J, leaving 9 bases between them. Germline V CDR1 and CDR2: SGDLS, YYNGEE. CDR3: CASSVEADYNEQFF. The CDR3 DNA reads TGTGCCAGCAGCGTTGAGGCGGACTACAATGAGCAGTTCTTC. The variable domain in full, completed from reference TRBV9 and TRBJ2-1, reads DSGVTQTPKHLITATGQRVTLRCSPRSGDLSVYWYQQSLDQGLQFLIQYYNGEERAKGNILERFSAQQFPDLHSELNLSSLELGDSALYFCASSVEADYNEQFFGPGTRLTVL.

This clonotype was recorded a few times. This chain connects TRBV5-1 to TRBJ1-1, with D hard to call. V was trimmed by 2 bases and J by 3 bases, leaving 11 bases between them. Germline CDR1 SGHRS, CDR2 YFSETQ. CDR3 length equals 14 residues. The CDR3 DNA is TGCGCCAGCAGCTTTGAGGGAGGGTACACTGAAGCTTTCTTT. Protein sequence: CASSFEGGYTEAFF.

This clonotype was recorded many times. This chain uses TRBV15 with TRBJ1-5; D call uncertain. The V end lost 5 bases, the J end lost 7 bases, and 12 bases lay between the germline ends. CDR3 size: 13 residues. Per the germline V gene, CDR1 is LNHNV and CDR2 is YYDKDF (reference sequence). CDR3 nucleotides: TGTGCCACCAGCTCTGGAGCAGGACAGCCCCAGCATTTT. This gives the protein CATSSGAGQPQHF.

This chain's CDR3 is CASSLAQEYRLYEQYF. The CDR3 DNA is TGTGCCAGCAGCTTAGCGCAGGAATACCGCCTCTACGAGCAGTACTTC. The V gene is TRBV7-6, the J gene TRBJ2-7; D is unresolved. Germline-derived CDR1 and CDR2 are SGHVS and FNYEAQ. Trimming left V 0 bases short and J 3 bases short, with 15 bases between. The CDR3 consists of 16 residues.

This clonotype was observed many times. The chain is built from TRBV2 and TRBJ2-1; the match to TRBD2 covers 10 bases. Germline CDR1 and CDR2: SNHLY and FYNNEI. The trim removed 10 bases at V and 4 bases at J, leaving 16 bases unmatched. This CDR3 has 17 residues. CDR3 residues: CATYLLAGEGGYNEQFF. The CDR3 coding sequence is TGTGCCACCTATCTGCTAGCGGGAGAAGGGGGTTACAATGAGCAGTTCTTC.

This clonotype occurred many times. This chain uses TRBV15 with TRBJ1-1; D is possibly TRBD1 (6 bases). Between the trimmed V and J ends, which lost 3 bases and 3 bases, there was a span of 14 bases. Germline assignment: CDR1 LNHNV and CDR2 YYDKDF (reference sequence). This CDR3 comprises 15 residues. Here the CDR3 reads CATSSQQGLYTEAFF. The CDR3 region has the DNA TGTGCCACCAGCAGCCAACAGGGACTTTACACTGAAGCTTTCTTT.

This clonotype turned up a few times. The V gene is TRBV20-1, the J gene TRBJ1-2, with 7 positions matching TRBD1. After removal of 4 bases from V and 4 bases from J, the junction contained 24 bases not matched to a gene. Germline V gives CDR1 DFQATT, CDR2 SNEGSKA (reference sequence). The CDR3 runs 19 residues. This CDR3 is CSANRRQGQSARRGYGYTF. The CDR3 nucleotides are TGCAGTGCTAATCGTCGCCAGGGACAGAGCGCAAGAAGGGGCTATGGCTACACCTTC.

This clonotype was seen at least ten times. The genes are TRBV9 and TRBJ2-3, with D possibly called TRBD1 or TRBD2 (6 bases each). Germline assignment: CDR1 SGDLS and CDR2 YYNGEE. Trimming pared 0 bases from V and 2 bases from J, leaving 22 bases between. There are 19 residues in the CDR3. The CDR3 nucleotides are TGTGCCAGCAGCGTAGCGGGGGCGGCCGAACCACTACCCACAGATACGCAGTATTTT. Its protein is CASSVAGAAEPLPTDTQYF.

This clonotype was found many times. V and J are TRBV28 and TRBJ1-6; perhaps TRBD1 as D (6 bases). This CDR3 has 15 amino acids. Germline V gene data show CDR1 as MDHEN and CDR2 as SYDVKM. The germline V and J ends were trimmed by 3 bases and 9 bases, with 15 bases remaining between them. The CDR3 sequence: CASSFLRGSASPLHF. The CDR3 nucleotides read TGTGCCAGCAGTTTCCTAAGGGGGTCTGCTTCACCCCTCCACTTT. Full variable domain (remainder filled in from reference TRBV28 and TRBJ1-6): DVKVTQSSRYLVKRTGEKVFLECVQDMDHENMFWYRQDPGLGLRLIYFSYDVKMKEKGDIPEGYSVSREKKERFSLILESASTNQTSMYLCASSFLRGSASPLHFGNGTRLTVT.

This clonotype has a handful of counts. This chain links TRBV12-3 or TRBV12-4 with TRBJ2-7; a weak D match, TRBD2 (6 bases). Trimming shortened V by 6 bases and J by 7 bases, and 16 bases separated the two germline ends. This CDR3 has 13 residues. In nucleotides, the CDR3 is TGTGCCAGCAGCCCGGGACGCGGGAAGGAGCAGTACTTC. Amino acid sequence: CASSPGRGKEQYF.

This clonotype was counted ten times or more. The chain carries TRBV4-1 and TRBJ1-1; D perhaps matches TRBD1 (5 bases). The CDR3 loop spans 13 amino acids. V was cut by 5 bases and J by 1 base, with 8 bases left in between. The germline V gene encodes CDR1 MGHRA and CDR2 YSYEKL. CDR3 residues: CASSNTGNTEAFF. The DNA of the CDR3 is TGCGCCAGCAGCAACACAGGGAACACTGAAGCTTTCTTT.

This clonotype has a count of ten or more. The chain couples TRBV5-1 to TRBJ2-1; D may be TRBD1 (5 bases). The CDR3 runs 15 residues. V lost 2 bases and J 2 bases, leaving 11 bases between the germline ends. Germline CDR1 reads SGHRS; CDR2 reads YFSETQ. CDR3 region: CASSFQDTTYNEQFF. The DNA of the CDR3 is TGCGCCAGCAGCTTTCAGGACACAACCTACAATGAGCAGTTCTTC.

This clonotype has ten or more counts. This chain connects TRBV12-3 or TRBV12-4 to TRBJ2-5; D is undetermined. The V gene lost 1 base and the J gene lost 1 base, with 10 bases spanning the gap. The CDR3 contains 15 residues. CDR3 nucleotides: TGTGCCAGCAGTTTAGAGTCAAAACCCCAAGAGACCCAGTACTTC. This sequence encodes CASSLESKPQETQYF.

The chain uses TRBV4-2 and TRBJ2-1, with D uncertain. V lost 0 bases to trimming and J lost 0 bases, with 12 bases between them. The CDR3 is made up of 17 amino acids. CDR1 LGHNA and CDR2 YNFKEQ come from the germline V gene. The CDR3 is CASSQDLQLNSYNEQFF. In nucleotides, the CDR3 is TGTGCCAGCAGCCAAGATCTCCAGCTGAACTCCTACAATGAGCAGTTCTTC.

The chain has TRBV14 and TRBJ2-1; 15 nucleotides agree with TRBD2. The CDR3 is made up of 16 amino acids. Germline trimming cut 3 bases from V and 9 bases from J; bases unmatched to any gene: 6. Germline V gives CDR1 SGHDN, CDR2 FVKESK. CDR3: CASSQPGLAGGSEQFF. In nucleotides, the CDR3 is TGTGCCAGCAGCCAGCCGGGACTAGCGGGAGGTAGTGAGCAGTTCTTC.

This clonotype occurred many times. This sequence joins TRBV10-3 and TRBJ2-3; D uncertain. Germline loops: CDR1 ENHRY, CDR2 SYGVKD. This CDR3 has 17 amino acids. Trimming took off 0 bases at V and 1 base at J, with 14 bases between the two ends. As DNA, the CDR3 is TGTGCCATCAGTGAGTCCTCCCCGGGCGCGGGCACAGATACGCAGTATTTT. It yields the protein CAISESSPGAGTDTQYF.

This clonotype was observed many times. The CDR3 DNA follows: TGTGCCAGCAGTCCCCTAGCGGGAGTTTATGATGAGCAGTTCTTC. It codes for CASSPLAGVYDEQFF. The chain carries TRBV12-3 or TRBV12-4 and TRBJ2-1; the match to TRBD2 covers 10 bases. V gave up 5 bases and J gave up 8 bases; unmatched junction bases: 9. The CDR3 runs to 15 residues.

This clonotype was detected many times. The DNA for the CDR3 is TGTGCCAGCAGCGAACCGCCGGGCTCAGACCCCGAGCAGTACTTC. Amino acids: CASSEPPGSDPEQYF. The chain uses TRBV7-6 and TRBJ2-7; D gene unclear. Trimming left V 5 bases short and J 6 bases short, with 20 bases between. Germline CDR1 is SGHVS and CDR2 is FNYEAQ. This CDR3 comprises 15 residues.

In this sample, this clonotype turned up a few times. V usage is TRBV20-1 and J usage is TRBJ2-1, with TRBD2 matching over 8 bases. CDR1 is DFQATT and CDR2 is SNEGSKA in the germline V gene (reference sequence). The J segment lost 1 base and the V segment lost 2 bases, leaving 4 bases of the junction unmatched. The CDR3 runs to 15 residues. CDR3: CSARPLAGSYNEQFF. The CDR3 DNA sequence: TGCAGTGCTAGACCTTTAGCGGGGTCCTACAATGAGCAGTTCTTC.

V usage is TRBV9 and J usage is TRBJ1-2; possibly TRBD1 for D (5 bases). CDR1 and CDR2 (germline): SGDLS, YYNGEE. Between the trimmed V and J ends, which lost 2 bases and 1 base, there was a span of 9 bases. The CDR3 is 14 amino acids. The CDR3: CASSVAQGNYGYTF. The CDR3 DNA sequence: TGTGCCAGCAGCGTCGCCCAGGGTAACTATGGCTACACCTTC. The full variable domain, in which reference TRBV9 and TRBJ1-2 provide the parts outside the CDR3, is DSGVTQTPKHLITATGQRVTLRCSPRSGDLSVYWYQQSLDQGLQFLIQYYNGEERAKGNILERFSAQQFPDLHSELNLSSLELGDSALYFCASSVAQGNYGYTFGSGTRLTVV.

This clonotype was detected only a few times. The chain has TRBV20-1 and TRBJ2-3; 10 bases map to TRBD2. V lost 4 bases and J lost 0; bases outside the gene matches: 13. The CDR3 loop spans 18 amino acids. Germline loops: CDR1 DFQATT, CDR2 SNEGSKA (reference sequence). The CDR3 here is CSANPGTSETTSTDTQYF. CDR3 DNA sequence: TGCAGTGCTAACCCCGGGACTAGCGAGACGACTAGCACAGATACGCAGTATTTT.

This chain uses TRBV5-1 with TRBJ2-7, with D perhaps matching TRBD1 (5 bases). The V gene's germline CDR1 is SGHRS and CDR2 YFSETQ. This CDR3 comprises 13 residues. The V and J ends lost 3 bases and 3 bases respectively, with 10 bases between them. The CDR3 region is CASSSADSYEQYV. CDR3 nucleotides: TGCGCCAGCAGCTCAGCTGACAGCTACGAGCAGTACGTC.

V is TRBV5-1 and J is TRBJ2-3, with D possibly being TRBD2 (6 bases). Trimming took 7 bases from V and 0 from J, leaving 15 bases between them. Germline CDR1 is SGHRS and CDR2 is YFSETQ. This CDR3 has 15 amino acids. The chain's CDR3 is CASATGEVSTDTQYF. CDR3 nucleotides: TGCGCCAGCGCGACGGGGGAAGTAAGCACAGATACGCAGTATTTT.

This clonotype was observed a handful of times. This rearrangement joins TRBV6-5 to TRBJ1-1; D unclear. Germline CDR1 reads MNHEY; CDR2 reads SVGAGI. Between the trimmed V and J ends, which lost 2 bases and 1 base, there was a span of 8 bases. There are 14 residues in the CDR3. CDR3 nucleotide sequence: TGTGCCAGCAGTTACACACAGACGAACACTGAAGCTTTCTTT. Translation: CASSYTQTNTEAFF.

This clonotype appeared a few times. The V call is TRBV10-2, the J call TRBJ2-5, with D tentatively TRBD1 (7 bases). The V gene's germline CDR1 is WSHSY and CDR2 SAAADI. There are 15 residues in the CDR3. V lost 8 bases and J 4 bases, leaving 20 bases between the germline ends. CDR3: CASAPAGGRGETQYF. CDR3 nucleotides: TGCGCCAGCGCGCCGGCAGGGGGGAGAGGAGAGACCCAGTACTTC.

This clonotype was picked up many times. The chain couples TRBV15 to TRBJ2-3; 8 nucleotides line up with TRBD2. The CDR3 has 16 residues. CDR1 and CDR2 (germline): LNHNV, YYDKDF (reference sequence). Germline trimming cut 5 bases from V and 2 bases from J; bases unmatched to any gene: 9. The CDR3, as DNA: TGTGCCACCAGCTCCGCGGGAGGAACGTCCACAGATACGCAGTATTTT. Amino acids: CATSSAGGTSTDTQYF.

At least ten counts were recorded for this clonotype. V gene TRBV12-3 or TRBV12-4 combines with J gene TRBJ1-5; TRBD1 matches at 11 bases. This CDR3 region has 15 residues. Germline trimming cut 3 bases from V and 5 bases from J; bases unmatched to any gene: 3. The CDR3 DNA reads as TGTGCCAGCAGTTTCGGGACAGGGGGATATCAGCCCCAGCATTTT. Protein sequence: CASSFGTGGYQPQHF.

In this sample, this clonotype turned up once. The chain uses TRBV7-9 and TRBJ2-7; D might be TRBD2 (6 bases). V lost 5 bases and J lost 0, with 20 bases in between. CDR3 length: 17 amino acids. Germline CDR1 is SEHNR and CDR2 is FQNEAQ (reference sequence). The CDR3 DNA reads as TGTGCCAGCAGCCCCGCCCTAGCGAGGGCCCTCTCCTACGAGCAGTACTTC. Amino acids: CASSPALARALSYEQYF.

The sample holds a few counts of this clonotype. This chain links TRBV11-2 with TRBJ1-1; tentative D call: TRBD1 (6 bases). CDR1 SGHAT and CDR2 FQNNGV come from the germline V gene. Trimming pared 1 base from V and 3 bases from J, leaving 9 bases between. The CDR3 runs to 14 residues. Written as DNA, the CDR3 is TGTGCCAGCAGCTTAGGGGGGGCCCACACTGAAGCTTTCTTT. Translated: CASSLGGAHTEAFF.

This clonotype was found a few times. The CDR3 reads CASSLTPGLADLDTQYF. The CDR3 bases are TGTGCCAGCAGTCTGACACCGGGACTAGCGGACCTGGATACGCAGTATTTT. The rearrangement uses TRBV12-3 or TRBV12-4 and TRBJ2-3, with TRBD2 matching over 11 bases. CDR3 length: 17 residues. Unmatched junction bases numbered 13, after V lost 5 bases and J lost 6 bases.